One and the same sample provided the 25 T cell receptor beta chains below, sequenced in a study of blood T cell repertoires in COVID-19 (dated by TCRdb to the early 2020s). The method behind the library was the immunoSEQ multiplex PCR assay. Imported from immuneACCESS, the table was reduced by TCRdb to in-frame sequences with V and J called. These copies leave out some clones; in studies compared against another copy, an unresolved V gene accounts for under half, and the cause of the remainder is not known. The sample table holds 70,000 or so clones, of which over 75% were seen once. The ten largest clones add up to approximately 10% of the sample. Sequenced input: peripheral blood. The receptors here all came from a man between 65 and 85 years old with active or convalescent COVID-19.

The chain carries TRBV5-1 and TRBJ2-5, with 16 bases identical to TRBD2. Germline values: CDR1 SGHRS, CDR2 YFSETQ. The CDR3 consists of 18 residues. V dropped 3 bases and J dropped 2; count of bases not matched to a gene: 7. The CDR3 protein is CASSWGLAGGPSQETQYF. The CDR3 nucleotides are TGCGCCAGCAGCTGGGGACTAGCGGGAGGGCCATCACAAGAGACCCAGTACTTC.

This sequence joins TRBV6-5 and TRBJ2-5; D remains ambiguous. The CDR3 runs to 14 residues. Looked up from germline, CDR1 is MNHEY and CDR2 is SVGAGI. Trimming cost V 4 bases and J 1 base, with 10 bases left between them. The CDR3 loop reads CASSFSVRQETQYF. The CDR3 DNA reads as TGTGCCAGCAGTTTTTCGGTCCGCCAAGAGACCCAGTACTTC.

The V call is TRBV6-5, the J call TRBJ2-7; D is perhaps TRBD2 (5 bases). The CDR3 has 13 amino acids. CDR1 MNHEY and CDR2 SVGAGI come from the germline V gene. V was clipped by 5 bases and J by 4 bases, with 12 bases between them. CDR3 sequence: CASSIMRVYEQYF. DNA of the CDR3: TGTGCCAGCAGTATTATGAGGGTATACGAGCAGTACTTC.

This clone was detected ten times or more. The chain employs TRBV5-6 and TRBJ1-1; D gene unclear. This CDR3 has 13 residues. CDR1 and CDR2 (germline): SGHDT, YYEEEE. V was pared by 1 base and J by 9 bases, with 13 bases between. CDR3 DNA sequence: TGTGCCAGCAGCTTGAGCGCGATCCGCAAAGCTTTCTTT. Translation gives CASSLSAIRKAFF. Combining the CDR3 with reference TRBV5-6 and TRBJ1-1 gives the whole variable domain DAGVTQSPTHLIKTRGQQVTLRCSPKSGHDTVSWYQQALGQGPQFIFQYYEEEERQRGNFPDRFSGHQFPNYSSELNVNALLLGDSALYLCASSLSAIRKAFFGQGTRLTVV.

V is TRBV7-2 and J is TRBJ2-7, with 11 nucleotides matching TRBD2. This CDR3 comprises 15 residues. With V trimmed by 5 bases and J by 2 bases, 5 bases remained unmatched. CDR1 is SGHTA and CDR2 is FQGNSA in the germline V gene. The CDR3 sequence is CASSPGLAVTYEQYF. The CDR3 nucleotides read TGTGCCAGCAGCCCGGGACTAGCGGTGACCTACGAGCAGTACTTC.

The genes are TRBV7-9 and TRBJ1-1; 8 bases line up with TRBD1. Trimming removed 2 bases from V and 5 bases from J; junction bases left unmatched: 7. The CDR3 is 15 residues long. Germline values: CDR1 SEHNR, CDR2 FQNEAQ (reference sequence). The CDR3 nucleotides read TGTGCCAGCAGCTTATCTCAGGGGGCGGGGACTGAAGCTTTCTTT. Amino acid sequence: CASSLSQGAGTEAFF.

This clone was counted a few times. The V gene is TRBV7-9, the J gene TRBJ2-5; weak D call: TRBD2 (6 bases). The germline V gene encodes CDR1 SEHNR and CDR2 FQNEAQ (reference sequence). The CDR3 length is 15 residues. V was pared by 1 base and J by 5 bases, with 14 bases between. This chain's CDR3 is CASSLEGGLGETQYF. CDR3 DNA sequence: TGTGCCAGCAGCTTAGAGGGAGGTCTGGGGGAGACCCAGTACTTC. Using reference TRBV7-9 and TRBJ2-5 for the parts outside the CDR3, the full variable domain is DTGVSQNPRHKITKRGQNVTFRCDPISEHNRLYWYRQTLGQGPEFLTYFQNEAQLEKSRLLSDRFSAERPKGSFSTLEIQRTEQGDSAMYLCASSLEGGLGETQYFGPGTRLLVL.

The J gene is TRBJ2-7, the V gene TRBV7-9; 10 nucleotides line up with TRBD2. J lost 2 bases, V lost 6 bases, and 7 bases had no gene match. Germline V lookup: CDR1 SEHNR, CDR2 FQNEAQ (reference sequence). CDR3 size: 15 residues. The CDR3 spells CASRAGTSDPYEQYF. The CDR3 DNA reads TGTGCCAGCAGAGCCGGGACTAGCGACCCCTACGAGCAGTACTTC.

V usage is TRBV7-2 and J usage is TRBJ2-5; 8 bases match TRBD2. The ends lost 3 bases at V and 0 bases at J; junction bases unmatched: 3. Looked up from germline, CDR1 is SGHTA and CDR2 is FQGNSA. The length of the CDR3 is 15 residues. CDR3 sequence (DNA): TGTGCCAGCAGCTTTACTAGCGGAAACCAAGAGACCCAGTACTTC. Protein sequence: CASSFTSGNQETQYF.

The J gene is TRBJ2-7, the V gene TRBV5-1, with D unclear. V was shortened by 1 base and J by 5 bases, with 16 bases between the two germline ends. There are 15 residues in the CDR3. Germline V gene data show CDR1 as SGHRS and CDR2 as YFSETQ. As DNA, the CDR3 is TGCGCCAGCAGCTTGAGAAGCCCCTCCCTCGACGAGCAGTACTTC. Protein sequence: CASSLRSPSLDEQYF.

The CDR3 nucleotides read TGTGCCAGTGCGGACAGCCTTAATCAGCCCCAGCATTTT. Amino acids: CASADSLNQPQHF. J is TRBJ1-5 and V is TRBV19, with a possible D match to TRBD1 (6 bases). The ends were cut back, 8 bases at V and 4 bases at J, with 12 bases in the middle. Germline V gene lookup returns CDR1 LNHDA and CDR2 SQIVND (reference sequence). This CDR3 is built from 13 residues.

This clone was found a few times. The gene calls are TRBV19 and TRBJ1-5, with D unresolved. V lost 3 bases, J lost 7 bases, and 7 bases lay in between. The CDR3 has 12 amino acids. The germline V gene encodes CDR1 LNHDA and CDR2 SQIVND (reference sequence). As DNA, the CDR3 is TGTGCCAGTAGTATGTTCGGGCAGCCCCAGCATTTT. Translating gives CASSMFGQPQHF.

This clone was counted a single time. This rearrangement joins TRBV10-3 to TRBJ2-1, with 12 nucleotides matching TRBD2. The CDR3 extends over 16 amino acids. Germline CDR1 is ENHRY and CDR2 is SYGVKD. V gave up 6 bases and J gave up 7 bases; unmatched junction bases: 10. The CDR3 region is CAISGKTSGSGNEQFF. The CDR3 DNA is TGTGCCATCAGCGGAAAGACTAGCGGGAGTGGAAATGAGCAGTTCTTC.

The chain links TRBV4-1 to TRBJ2-1; TRBD2 agrees at 13 bases. CDR3 length: 21 amino acids. V shed 4 bases and J 2 bases; nucleotides not matched to a gene: 17. Per the germline V gene, CDR1 is MGHRA and CDR2 is YSYEKL. CDR3 nucleotide sequence: TGCGCCAGCAGCCCGGCCCCCACTACCGGGACTAGCGGGAACGCCTACAATGAGCAGTTCTTC. As protein: CASSPAPTTGTSGNAYNEQFF.

The chain's CDR3 is CASSQDAVRSSKNIQYF. CDR3 nucleotides: TGCGCCAGCAGCCAAGATGCGGTTAGGTCATCGAAAAACATTCAGTACTTC. The chain links TRBV4-3 to TRBJ2-4; no clear D gene. The CDR3 runs 17 residues. Germline V CDR1 and CDR2: LGHNA, YSLEER. Between the trimmed V and J ends, which lost 0 bases and 4 bases, there was a span of 16 bases.

This clone was detected only once. The rearrangement links TRBV2 to TRBJ1-5; TRBD1 matches 8 bases. With V trimmed by 9 bases and J by 3 bases, 4 bases remained unmatched. The CDR3 is 13 residues long. CDR1 is SNHLY and CDR2 is FYNNEI in the germline V gene. The CDR3 DNA sequence: TGTGCCAGAGGGACAGGTCTCAATCAGCCCCAGCATTTT. Its translation is CARGTGLNQPQHF.

This clone has just one count. The V gene is TRBV25-1, the J gene TRBJ1-4; D unresolved. The germline V and J ends were trimmed by 6 bases and 7 bases, with 15 bases remaining between them. Germline CDR1 MGHDK, CDR2 SYGVNS. The CDR3 extends over 14 amino acids. The CDR3 nucleotides read TGTGCCAGCAGCCTGCCCGGGGTCGGTGAAAAACTGTTTTTT. This sequence encodes CASSLPGVGEKLFF.

This chain uses TRBV9 with TRBJ1-6, with D unclear. This CDR3 has 15 amino acids. Germline CDR1 is SGDLS and CDR2 is YYNGEE. V shed 4 bases and J shed 8 bases, with 16 bases lying between them. Here the CDR3 DNA reads TGTGCCAGCAGCCCTCTCGAGCTGATTCATTCACCCCTCCACTTT. This sequence encodes CASSPLELIHSPLHF.

This clone came up once. The chain couples TRBV10-3 to TRBJ2-1, with TRBD2 matching over 14 bases. There are 19 residues in the CDR3. V trimming: 5 bases; J trimming: 5 bases; junction bases outside the gene matches: 14. Looked up from germline, CDR1 is ENHRY and CDR2 is SYGVKD. Written as DNA, the CDR3 is TGTGCCATCAGTCCAGGGGGGAGGACTAGCGGGAGGAGGGACAATGAGCAGTTCTTC. Translation gives CAISPGGRTSGRRDNEQFF.

The chain recombines TRBV28 with TRBJ2-1, with D perhaps matching TRBD2 (5 bases). The CDR3 spans 14 residues. Trimming cost V 6 bases and J 6 bases, with 15 bases left between them. CDR1 and CDR2 (germline): MDHEN, SYDVKM. The CDR3 spells CASRLDLAINEQFF. The CDR3 coding sequence is TGTGCCAGCAGGCTAGACCTAGCAATCAATGAGCAGTTCTTC.

CDR3 in DNA: TGTGCCAGCAAATTTCAACAGGGAGGCTACACCTTC. This encodes CASKFQQGGYTF. V gene TRBV27 combines with J gene TRBJ1-2, with D possibly matching TRBD1 (6 bases). The CDR3 extends over 12 amino acids. Trimming removed 7 bases from V and 8 bases from J, with 14 bases in between. The V gene's germline CDR1 is MNHEY and CDR2 SMNVEV (reference sequence).

DNA of the CDR3: TGTGCCAGCAGTGACCTAATTACAGGGGCAACTAATGAAAAACTGTTTTTT. It specifies CASSDLITGATNEKLFF. The V and J genes are TRBV6-1 and TRBJ1-4, with 7 bases that match TRBD1. The V and J ends lost 3 bases and 0 bases, in that order; junction bases with no gene match: 7. CDR1 and CDR2 from the germline V gene are MNHNS and SASEGT. The CDR3 is 17 residues long.

The chain is built from TRBV5-1 and TRBJ1-2; 9 positions agree with TRBD1. After removal of 2 bases from V and 3 bases from J, the junction contained 5 bases not matched to a gene. This CDR3 is 15 amino acids long. The germline V gene has CDR1 SGHRS and CDR2 YFSETQ. The CDR3 DNA is TGCGCCAGCAGCTTACAGACAGGGGGATACTATGGCTACACCTTC. Residues: CASSLQTGGYYGYTF.

This clone was detected once. The chain is built from TRBV6-2 or TRBV6-3 and TRBJ2-7; 7 nucleotides line up with TRBD2. V lost 5 bases and J lost 0; bases outside the gene matches: 7. Germline V gene lookup returns CDR1 MNHEY and CDR2 SVGEGT. CDR3 length: 15 amino acids. The CDR3 nucleotides are TGTGCCAGCAGTCCCCCGGGAGGTCTCTCCTACGAGCAGTACTTC. It translates to CASSPPGGLSYEQYF.

V is TRBV20-1 and J is TRBJ1-3; tentatively, D is TRBD1 (6 bases). V gave up 3 bases and J gave up 3 bases, with 15 bases separating them. The CDR3 loop spans 15 amino acids. Germline CDR1 and CDR2: DFQATT and SNEGSKA (reference sequence). CDR3 bases: TGCAGTGCTAGTTCTGGGGCAGGGGTTGGAAACACCATATATTTT. Translating it yields CSASSGAGVGNTIYF.